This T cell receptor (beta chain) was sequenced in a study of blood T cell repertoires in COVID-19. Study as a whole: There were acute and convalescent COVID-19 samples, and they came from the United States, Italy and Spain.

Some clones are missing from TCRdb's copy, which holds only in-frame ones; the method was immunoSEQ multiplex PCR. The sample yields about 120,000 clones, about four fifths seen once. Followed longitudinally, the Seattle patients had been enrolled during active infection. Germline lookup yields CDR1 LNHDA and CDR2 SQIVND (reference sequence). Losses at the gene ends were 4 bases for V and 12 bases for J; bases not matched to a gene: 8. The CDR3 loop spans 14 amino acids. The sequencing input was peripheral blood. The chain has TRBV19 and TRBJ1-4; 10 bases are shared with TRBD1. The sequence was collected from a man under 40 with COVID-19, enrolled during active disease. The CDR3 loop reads CASSTGQGIVELFF. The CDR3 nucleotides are TGTGCCAGTAGTACGGGACAGGGGATAGTGGAACTGTTTTTT.